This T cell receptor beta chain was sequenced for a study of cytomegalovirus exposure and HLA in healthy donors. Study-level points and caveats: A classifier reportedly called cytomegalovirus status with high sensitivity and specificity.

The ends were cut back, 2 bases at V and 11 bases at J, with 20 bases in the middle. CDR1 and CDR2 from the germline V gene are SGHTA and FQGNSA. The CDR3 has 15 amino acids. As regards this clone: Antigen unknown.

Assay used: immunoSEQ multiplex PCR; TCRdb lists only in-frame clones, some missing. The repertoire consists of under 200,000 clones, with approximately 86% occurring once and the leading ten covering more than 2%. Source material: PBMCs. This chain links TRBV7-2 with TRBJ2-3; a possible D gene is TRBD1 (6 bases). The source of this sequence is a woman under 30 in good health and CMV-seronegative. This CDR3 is CASSLFDPGELGQYF. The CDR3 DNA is TGTGCCAGCAGCTTATTTGATCCAGGGGAATTGGGGCAGTATTTT. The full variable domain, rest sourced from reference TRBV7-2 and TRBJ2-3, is GAGVSQSPSNKVTEKGKDVELRCDPISGHTALYWYRQSLGQGLEFLIYFQGNSAPDKSGLPSDRFSAERTGGSVSTLTIQRTQQEDSAVYLCASSLFDPGELGQYFGPGTRLTVL.